A selection of T cell receptor beta chains follows, all from one sample in a study of blood T cells in healthy people across ages. One entry per CDR3 protein, called by TCRdb with MiXCR from the 5' RACE reads. The table shows about 1.6 million distinct CDR3 sequences, with about 35% occurring only once. Input material: blood. The receptor set was obtained from a woman between 25 and 40 years old in good health. The CDR3 runs from the conserved cysteine through the conserved F or W. D genes are given only for firm matches. Rows give clone size only sometimes, using once, few, many, or a class for an expanded clone.

D gene,CDR3 length,V gene,clone size,J gene,CDR3 protein,CDR3 DNA
TRBD2,16,TRBV27,few,TRBJ2-1,CASSELAESSYNEQFF,TGTGCCAGCAGTGAGCTAGCGGAGAGCTCCTACAATGAGCAGTTCTTC
NA,13,TRBV14,NA,TRBJ2-7,CASSHRGGSEQYF,TGTGCCAGCAGCCACCGAGGGGGTAGCGAGCAGTACTTC
TRBD2,16,TRBV18,NA,TRBJ2-7,CASSPNSGTSVGEQYF,TGTGCCAGCTCACCGAACTCCGGGACTAGCGTGGGCGAGCAGTACTTC
NA,15,TRBV20-1,NA,TRBJ2-1,CSATPGTSTGNEQFF,TGCAGTGCCACCCCCGGGACATCCACCGGCAATGAGCAGTTCTTC
TRBD2,16,TRBV30,once,TRBJ2-4,CAWSFTSGRALNIQYF,TGTGCCTGGAGTTTCACTAGCGGGAGGGCCCTGAACATTCAGTACTTC
TRBD2,14,TRBV27,NA,TRBJ2-7,CASSLKRGKYEQYF,TGTGCCAGCAGTTTAAAGCGGGGAAAATACGAGCAGTACTTC
TRBD1,15,TRBV12-3/TRBV12-4,NA,TRBJ2-5,CASTATGGRGETQYF,TGTGCCAGCACCGCGACAGGGGGCCGTGGGGAGACCCAGTACTTC
NA,18,TRBV11-2,NA,TRBJ2-1,CASSPRGGALGVGDEQFF,TGTGCCAGCAGCCCCCGTGGAGGGGCCCTGGGCGTGGGGGATGAGCAGTTCTTC
NA,19,TRBV5-5,few,TRBJ2-1,CASSLGRRGSPSSYNEQFF,TGTGCCAGCAGCCTTGGGCGCAGGGGCAGCCCTAGCTCCTACAATGAGCAGTTCTTC
TRBD1,14,TRBV7-2,many,TRBJ1-5,CASSFSGGGQPQHF,TGTGCCAGCAGCTTTTCAGGGGGAGGTCAGCCCCAGCATTTT
NA,13,TRBV2,few,TRBJ2-5,CASRGSSGETQYF,TGTGCCAGCAGGGGATCGTCTGGGGAGACCCAGTACTTC
NA,15,TRBV6-1,NA,TRBJ2-6,CASKAALSGANVLTF,TGTGCCAGCAAGGCAGCCCTCTCTGGGGCCAACGTCCTGACTTTC
TRBD2,17,TRBV4-1,NA,TRBJ2-6,CASSPGSGRLGANVLTF,TGCGCCAGCAGCCCTGGTAGCGGGAGGTTGGGGGCCAACGTCCTGACTTTC
TRBD2,16,TRBV28,few,TRBJ2-1,CASSLWGLAGYNEQFF,TGTGCCAGCAGTTTATGGGGACTAGCGGGGTACAATGAGCAGTTCTTC
NA,15,TRBV29-1,NA,TRBJ2-3,CSVSGRGPLTDTQYF,TGCAGCGTTTCTGGCAGGGGCCCTCTCACAGATACGCAGTATTTT
NA,12,TRBV10-3,NA,TRBJ1-2,CATATAGYGYTF,TGTGCCACCGCGACCGCAGGGTATGGCTACACCTTC
TRBD1,15,TRBV2,few,TRBJ2-5,CASRVTGGYQETQYF,TGTGCCAGCAGGGTGACAGGGGGGTACCAAGAGACCCAGTACTTC
TRBD2,19,TRBV4-1,few,TRBJ2-5,CASSQGRGGTSGGQETQYF,TGCGCCAGCAGCCAAGGAAGGGGGGGGACTAGCGGGGGTCAAGAGACCCAGTACTTC
NA,14,TRBV12-3/TRBV12-4,NA,TRBJ1-1,CASSLGRSNTEAFF,TGTGCCAGCAGTTTGGGAAGATCGAACACTGAAGCTTTCTTT
NA,14,TRBV21-1,few,TRBJ2-7,CASSKPQDSYEQYF,TGTGCCAGCAGCAAACCACAGGACAGCTACGAGCAGTACTTC
TRBD2,14,TRBV15,NA,TRBJ2-7,CATSERGSSYEQYF,TGTGCCACCAGCGAGCGGGGTAGTTCCTACGAGCAGTACTTC
NA,13,TRBV12-3/TRBV12-4,many,TRBJ2-3,CASSFWGTDTQYF,TGTGCCAGCAGTTTCTGGGGGACAGATACGCAGTATTTT
TRBD2,16,TRBV6-2/TRBV6-3,NA,TRBJ2-5,CASSYSGRGYQETQYF,TGTGCCAGCAGTTACTCCGGGAGGGGGTACCAAGAGACCCAGTACTTC
TRBD2,15,TRBV28,few,TRBJ2-7,CASSQRLAGFYEQYF,TGTGCCAGCAGTCAAAGACTAGCGGGTTTCTACGAGCAGTACTTC